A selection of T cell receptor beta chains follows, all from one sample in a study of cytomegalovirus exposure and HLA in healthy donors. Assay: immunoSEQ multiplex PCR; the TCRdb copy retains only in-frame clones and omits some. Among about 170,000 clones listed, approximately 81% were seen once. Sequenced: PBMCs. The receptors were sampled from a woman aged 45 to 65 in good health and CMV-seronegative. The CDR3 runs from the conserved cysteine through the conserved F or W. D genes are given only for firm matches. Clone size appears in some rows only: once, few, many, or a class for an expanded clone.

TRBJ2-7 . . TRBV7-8 CASSLLVGSYEQYF TGTGCCAGCAGCCTACTAGTTGGCTCCTACGAGCAGTACTTC
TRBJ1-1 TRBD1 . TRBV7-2 CASSLAQGATEAFF TGTGCCAGCAGCTTAGCGCAGGGGGCCACTGAAGCTTTCTTT
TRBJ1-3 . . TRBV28 CASSQQGTGNTIYF TGTGCCAGCAGTCAACAGGGAACTGGAAACACCATATATTTT
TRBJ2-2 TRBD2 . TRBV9 CASSARTSGNGELFF TGTGCCAGCAGCGCCCGGACTAGCGGGAATGGGGAGCTGTTTTTT
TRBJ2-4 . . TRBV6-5 CASSYSVSVAKNIQYF TGTGCCAGCAGTTACTCGGTATCGGTAGCCAAAAACATTCAGTACTTC
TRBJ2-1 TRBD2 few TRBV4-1 CASSQGLAGARNEQFF TGCGCCAGCAGCCAAGGTTTAGCGGGAGCACGTAATGAGCAGTTCTTC
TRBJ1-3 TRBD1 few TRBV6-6 CASSLRTGSGNTIYF TGTGCCAGCAGTTTAAGGACAGGCTCTGGAAACACCATATATTTT
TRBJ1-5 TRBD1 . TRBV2 CASSPGQGNFQPQHF TGTGCCAGCAGTCCGGGACAGGGGAATTTTCAGCCCCAGCATTTT
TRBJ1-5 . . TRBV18 CASSPVNSQPQHF TGTGCCAGCTCACCAGTAAACAGTCAGCCCCAGCATTTT
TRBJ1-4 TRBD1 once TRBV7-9 CASSRGNRGPGTNEKLFF TGTGCCAGCAGCAGAGGGAACAGGGGCCCCGGCACTAATGAAAAACTGTTTTTT
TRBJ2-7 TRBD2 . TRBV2 CASSEAGTSGPYEQYF TGTGCCAGCAGTGAAGCCGGGACTAGCGGACCCTACGAGCAGTACTTC
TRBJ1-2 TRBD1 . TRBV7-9 CASGPTGGRYGYTF TGTGCCAGCGGCCCAACAGGGGGCAGGTATGGCTACACCTTC
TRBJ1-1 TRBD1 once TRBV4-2 CASSQAQQGKDTEAFF TGTGCCAGCAGCCAGGCCCAACAGGGGAAGGACACTGAAGCTTTCTTT
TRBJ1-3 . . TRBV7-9 CASSLPGAGNTIYF TGTGCCAGCAGCCTGCCGGGGGCTGGAAACACCATATATTTT
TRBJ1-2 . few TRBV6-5 CASSYGRDYGYTF TGTGCCAGCAGTTACGGCAGGGACTATGGCTACACCTTC
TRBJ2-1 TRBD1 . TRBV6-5 CASSYLDRGAYNEQFF TGTGCCAGCAGTTATCTCGACAGGGGAGCCTACAATGAGCAGTTCTTC
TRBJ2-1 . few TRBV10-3 CATKPLGTLNEQFF TGTGCCACAAAGCCTCTAGGGACTCTCAATGAGCAGTTCTTC
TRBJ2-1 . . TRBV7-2 CASSLAGAQPYNEQFF TGTGCCAGCAGCTTAGCGGGAGCCCAGCCCTACAATGAGCAGTTCTTC
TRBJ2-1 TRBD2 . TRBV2 CASRARTSFNEQFF TGTGCCAGCAGGGCACGGACTAGTTTCAATGAGCAGTTCTTC
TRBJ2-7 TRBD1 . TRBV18 CASSPGTGSSYEQYF TGTGCCAGCTCACCGGGGACAGGGAGCTCCTACGAGCAGTACTTC
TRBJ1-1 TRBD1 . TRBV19 CASSEDRRREAFF TGTGCCAGTAGTGAGGACAGGCGAAGAGAAGCTTTCTTT
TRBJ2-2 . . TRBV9 CASSVVPGVDTGELFF TGTGCCAGCAGCGTAGTTCCGGGGGTGGACACCGGGGAGCTGTTTTTT
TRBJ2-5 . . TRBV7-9 CASRGGAVTTQYF TGTGCCAGCAGAGGGGGGGCCGTTACGACCCAGTACTTC
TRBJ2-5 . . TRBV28 CASSFVTRETTQYF TGTGCCAGCAGTTTTGTGACGAGAGAGACTACACAGTACTTC
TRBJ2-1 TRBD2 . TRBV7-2 CASGPSSGSYEQFF TGTGCCAGCGGCCCATCTAGCGGGAGTTATGAGCAGTTCTTC
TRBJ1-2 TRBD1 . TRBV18 CASSQNPGQGAHGYTF TGTGCCAGCTCACAAAATCCGGGACAGGGGGCGCACGGCTACACCTTC
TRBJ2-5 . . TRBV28 CASSSQGGAETQYF TGTGCCAGCAGCTCCCAGGGGGGAGCAGAGACCCAGTACTTC
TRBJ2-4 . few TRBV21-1 CATFGQLAKNIQYF TGTGCCACCTTCGGACAGCTAGCCAAAAACATTCAGTACTTC
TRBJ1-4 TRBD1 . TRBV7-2 CASSPATGGNEKLFF TGTGCCAGCAGCCCCGCGACAGGGGGAAATGAAAAACTGTTTTTT
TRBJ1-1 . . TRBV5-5 CASSYEIRVGGTEAFF TGTGCCAGCAGCTATGAGATTAGGGTAGGGGGCACTGAAGCTTTCTTT
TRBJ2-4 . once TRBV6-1 CASSEANLAKNIQYF TGTGCCAGCAGTGAGGCCAATCTGGCCAAAAACATTCAGTACTTC